These 4 T cell receptor beta chains originate from one sample sequenced in a study of blood T cell repertoires in COVID-19. Generated by immunoSEQ multiplex PCR, the TCRdb table keeps only in-frame clones and is missing some. The sample includes hundreds of thousands of clones, 70% to 90% seen only once; the top ten take just over 7%. Sequencing was performed on peripheral blood. These receptors all stem from a human donor in a cohort sampled during active COVID-19.

The genes are TRBV7-9 and TRBJ1-1, with TRBD1 matching over 8 bases. Germline loops: CDR1 SEHNR, CDR2 FQNEAQ (reference sequence). V shed 5 bases and J 3 bases; nucleotides not matched to a gene: 8. The CDR3 totals 15 residues. The CDR3 nucleotides read TGTGCCAGCAGCCATCCGTCAGGGGGCGACACTGAAGCTTTCTTT. Translation: CASSHPSGGDTEAFF.

J is TRBJ2-6 and V is TRBV7-3; TRBD1 might be the D (6 bases). Germline CDR1 and CDR2: SGHTA and FQGTGA. The germline V and J ends were trimmed by 5 bases and 1 base, with 21 bases remaining between them. The CDR3 length is 19 residues. The CDR3 bases are TGTGCCAGCAGCCAACGAGTAAACACCGGGACATCTGGGGCCAACGTCCTGACTTTC. Translated, it gives CASSQRVNTGTSGANVLTF.

The J gene is TRBJ1-3, the V gene TRBV11-2, with no clear D. The germline V and J ends were trimmed by 4 bases and 0 bases, with 7 bases remaining between them. The CDR3 totals 14 residues. CDR1 SGHAT and CDR2 FQNNGV come from the germline V gene. CDR3 DNA: TGTGCCAGCAGCTCCTTCAGCTCTGGAAACACCATATATTTT. Translation: CASSSFSSGNTIYF.

The rearrangement joins TRBV12-3 or TRBV12-4 to TRBJ1-2; weak D call: TRBD1 (6 bases). The germline V and J ends were trimmed by 7 bases and 4 bases, with 13 bases remaining between them. CDR3 length equals 13 residues. The CDR3: CASTIGQLYGYTF. CDR3 DNA sequence: TGTGCCAGCACCATTGGACAGCTCTATGGCTACACCTTC.